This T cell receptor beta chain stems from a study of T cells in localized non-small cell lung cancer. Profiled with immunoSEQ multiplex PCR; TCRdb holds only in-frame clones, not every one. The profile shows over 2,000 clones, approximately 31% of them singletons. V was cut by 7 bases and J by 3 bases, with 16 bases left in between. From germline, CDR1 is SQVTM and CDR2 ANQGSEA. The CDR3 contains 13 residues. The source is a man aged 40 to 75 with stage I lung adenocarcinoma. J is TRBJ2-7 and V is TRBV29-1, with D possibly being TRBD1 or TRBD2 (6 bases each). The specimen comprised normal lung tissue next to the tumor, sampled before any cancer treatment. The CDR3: CSGGAGVNYEQYF. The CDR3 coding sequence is TGCAGCGGGGGGGCAGGGGTGAACTACGAGCAGTACTTC.